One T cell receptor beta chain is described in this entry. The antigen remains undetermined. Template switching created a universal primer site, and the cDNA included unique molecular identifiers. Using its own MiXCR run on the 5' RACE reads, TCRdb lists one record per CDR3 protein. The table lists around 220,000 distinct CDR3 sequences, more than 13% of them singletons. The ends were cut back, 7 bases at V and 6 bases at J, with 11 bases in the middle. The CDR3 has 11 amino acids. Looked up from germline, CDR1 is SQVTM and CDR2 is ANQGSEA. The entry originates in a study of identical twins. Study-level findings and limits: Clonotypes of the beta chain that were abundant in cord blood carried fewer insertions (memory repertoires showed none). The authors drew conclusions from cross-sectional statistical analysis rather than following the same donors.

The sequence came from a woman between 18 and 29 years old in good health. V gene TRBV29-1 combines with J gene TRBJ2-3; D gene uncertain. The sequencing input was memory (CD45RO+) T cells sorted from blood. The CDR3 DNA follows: TGCAGCGCTTTCCTAGTGGATACGCAGTATTTT. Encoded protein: CSAFLVDTQYF.